This T cell receptor (beta chain) came from a study of blood T cell repertoires in COVID-19. As processed by the authors: Estimation of nucleated cell counts relied on the amplification of reference gene primers. Only in-frame clones appear in the TCRdb table, and some are missing; sequencing was by immunoSEQ multiplex PCR. From that table come the V and J calls and clone size; the DNA was used to work out D and trimming. The data show fewer than 300,000 clones, more than 70% seen once. Clinical histories supplied by participants themselves formed the basis of cohort assignment. CDR3 length equals 18 residues. Germline V gene data show CDR1 as SGHRS and CDR2 as YFSETQ. V was cut by 6 bases and J by 3 bases, with 25 bases left in between.

This rearrangement joins TRBV5-1 to TRBJ2-1; D possibly corresponds to TRBD2 (6 bases). Sequenced sample: PBMCs or T cells enriched from blood (not recorded which). The source is a woman aged 40 to 50 with acute COVID-19. The CDR3 here is CASNVNPSLREVYNEQFF. The CDR3 coding sequence is TGCGCCAGCAACGTTAACCCGAGTTTGCGGGAAGTCTACAATGAGCAGTTCTTC.